These 19 T cell receptor beta chains were sequenced from one sample in a study of T-cell reconstitution after alpha-beta-depleted transplantation in children. Whole-study results and caveats: Newly produced T cells mostly accounted for T-cell counts and diversity one year post-transplant.

Unique molecular identifiers were used in preparing the TCRbeta library. MiXCR, applied by TCRdb to the PCR reads, yields one record per CDR3 protein. The sample gives approximately 300,000 distinct CDR3 sequences, roughly 8.2% of which show up once; approximately 9.1% is in the top ten. No cognate antigen is known for these TCRs. The sample here was peripheral blood, taken 360 days after TCRalphabeta/CD19-depleted stem cell transplant. The receptors come from a female patient aged 2-9 years who had a stem cell transplant for Fanconi anemia, so the T cells may come from the graft donor.

This clonotype has a handful of counts. The chain employs TRBV5-1 and TRBJ1-6; D ambiguous. Germline loops: CDR1 SGHRS, CDR2 YFSETQ. Trimming took off 0 bases at V and 0 bases at J, with 13 bases between the two ends. The CDR3 contains 18 residues. The CDR3 DNA sequence: TGCGCCAGCAGCTTGGTTTCACCAACCGACTCCTATAATTCACCCCTCCACTTT. This translates into CASSLVSPTDSYNSPLHF.

At least ten counts were recorded for this clonotype. V usage is TRBV10-3 and J usage is TRBJ2-1; 13 bases align to TRBD2. J was trimmed by 4 bases and V by 10 bases; bases with no gene match: 7. Per the germline V gene, CDR1 is ENHRY and CDR2 is SYGVKD. The CDR3 totals 15 residues. The CDR3 loop reads CATRTSGRVYNEQFF. DNA for the CDR3: TGTGCCACTCGGACTAGCGGGAGAGTGTACAATGAGCAGTTCTTC.

There are many counts of this clonotype. The chain employs TRBV5-1 and TRBJ2-1; D remains unclear. Germline V gene data show CDR1 as SGHRS and CDR2 as YFSETQ. Trimming took off 5 bases at V and 7 bases at J, with 16 bases between the two ends. The CDR3 has 14 amino acids. The CDR3 DNA reads as TGCGCCAGCAGGGTCTCATGGGCTCGGAATGAGCAGTTCTTC. The encoded protein is CASRVSWARNEQFF.

This clonotype was seen ten or more times. V gene TRBV28 combines with J gene TRBJ2-2; D gene unclear. The V and J ends lost 7 bases and 1 base respectively, with 10 bases between them. Germline values: CDR1 MDHEN, CDR2 SYDVKM. This CDR3 spans 14 amino acids. The CDR3 region has the DNA TGTGCCAGCATCTTAGAGCGGAACACCGGGGAGCTGTTTTTT. As protein: CASILERNTGELFF.

In this sample, this clonotype turned up a few times. This chain connects TRBV18 to TRBJ2-7; TRBD1 agrees at 8 bases. J lost 4 bases, V lost 5 bases, and 10 bases had no gene match. The CDR3 has 15 residues. Per germline, CDR1 KGHSH and CDR2 LQKENI. CDR3 region: CASSFTGTGSYEQYF. CDR3 nucleotides: TGTGCCAGCTCATTTACCGGGACAGGTTCTTACGAGCAGTACTTC.

Many counts were recorded for this clonotype. The chain has TRBV24-1 and TRBJ1-1; D uncertain. Germline CDR1 and CDR2: KGHDR and SFDVKD. CDR3 size: 13 residues. Trimming shortened V by 7 bases and J by 3 bases, and 11 bases separated the two germline ends. DNA for the CDR3: TGTGCCACCAGGGGCCCGGAGGACACTGAAGCTTTCTTT. Amino acids: CATRGPEDTEAFF.

This clonotype was picked up many times. The chain links TRBV3-1 to TRBJ2-7; D is uncertain. CDR3 size: 16 residues. V lost 2 bases to trimming and J lost 3 bases, with 17 bases between them. Germline CDR1 and CDR2: LGHDT and YNNKEL (reference sequence). CDR3 protein: CASSQSAHPNYYEQYF. The CDR3 DNA sequence: TGTGCCAGCAGCCAATCAGCTCACCCCAATTACTACGAGCAGTACTTC.

This clonotype was counted many times. The chain has TRBV9 and TRBJ2-7, with a tentative D call TRBD1 (5 bases). Germline loops: CDR1 SGDLS, CDR2 YYNGEE. CDR3 size: 14 residues. The V end was cut by 1 base, the J end by 1 base, with 9 bases between. CDR3 bases: TGTGCCAGCAGCGTAAGACAGATATCCTACGAGCAGTACTTC. Its translation is CASSVRQISYEQYF.

This clonotype showed up many times. This chain connects TRBV6-1 to TRBJ2-2, with 7 bases matching TRBD2. Trimming took 6 bases from V and 6 from J; bases not matched to a gene: 10. Germline V CDR1 and CDR2: MNHNS, SASEGT. This CDR3 has 15 amino acids. CDR3 residues: CASRTYRTRPGELFF. Written as DNA, the CDR3 is TGTGCCAGCAGGACATATCGGACTAGACCCGGGGAGCTGTTTTTT.

The count of this clonotype is one. The chain joins TRBV6-2 or TRBV6-3 to TRBJ2-5; 7 bases are shared with TRBD1. Per germline, CDR1 MNHEY and CDR2 SVGEGT. The CDR3 length is 16 residues. V was pared by 5 bases and J by 7 bases, with 16 bases of the junction left unmatched. The CDR3 DNA is TGTGCCAGCAGTACTCCCAAGGGACAGCTTCTTGGGACCCAGTACTTC. This gives the protein CASSTPKGQLLGTQYF.

This clonotype is labeled as medium-sized. V gene TRBV13 combines with J gene TRBJ2-3, with 10 bases lining up with TRBD2. Germline V lookup: CDR1 PRHDT, CDR2 FYEKMQ (reference sequence). V lost 3 bases and J lost 4; bases outside the gene matches: 10. The CDR3 is 17 residues long. Written as DNA, the CDR3 is TGTGCCAGCAGCTTTGGAACTAGCGGGGCCATTGCAGATACGCAGTATTTT. Translating it yields CASSFGTSGAIADTQYF.

This chain connects TRBV25-1 to TRBJ1-1; possible D gene TRBD1, 6 bases. Trimming shortened V by 4 bases and J by 3 bases, and 12 bases separated the two germline ends. The length of the CDR3 is 14 residues. CDR1 MGHDK and CDR2 SYGVNS come from the germline V gene. CDR3 sequence reads: CASSVTGGHTEAFF. CDR3 coding DNA: TGTGCCAGCAGTGTGACTGGGGGCCACACTGAAGCTTTCTTT. The entire variable domain, with the rest obtained from reference TRBV25-1 and TRBJ1-1, is as follows: EADIYQTPRYLVIGTGKKITLECSQTMGHDKMYWYQQDPGMELHLIHYSYGVNSTEKGDLSSESTVSRIRTEHFPLTLESARPSHTSQYLCASSVTGGHTEAFFGQGTRLTVV.

This chain links TRBV7-9 with TRBJ2-5, with 7 bases matching TRBD2. Trimming cost V 2 bases and J 7 bases; bases outside gene matches: 10. Germline CDR1 SEHNR, CDR2 FQNEAQ (reference sequence). The CDR3 runs to 15 residues. CDR3 amino acids: CASSLPGRGVGTQYF. The CDR3, as DNA: TGTGCCAGCAGCTTACCGGGACGGGGGGTTGGGACCCAGTACTTC.

The table lists this clonotype with many counts. CDR3 bases: TGTGCCAGCTCACCACCGGGCTGGGATACGCAGTATTTT. Protein sequence: CASSPPGWDTQYF. V and J are TRBV18 and TRBJ2-3; no clear D gene. Trimming left V 0 bases short and J 6 bases short, with 7 bases between. The length of the CDR3 is 13 residues. The V gene's germline CDR1 is KGHSH and CDR2 LQKENI.

This clonotype was counted ten times or more. The rearrangement uses TRBV3-1 and TRBJ2-2; 8 bases match TRBD1. CDR3 length: 16 amino acids. Germline CDR1 reads LGHDT; CDR2 reads YNNKEL (reference sequence). Losses at the gene ends were 4 bases for V and 4 bases for J; bases not matched to a gene: 8. The CDR3 is CASSRATGDLTGELFF. In DNA, the CDR3 is TGTGCCAGCAGCCGGGCGACAGGGGACCTCACCGGGGAGCTGTTTTTT. The complete variable domain, with remaining parts taken from reference TRBV3-1 and TRBJ2-2, reads DTAVSQTPKYLVTQMGNDKSIKCEQNLGHDTMYWYKQDSKKFLKIMFSYNNKELIINETVPNRFSPKSPDKAHLNLHINSLELGDSAVYFCASSRATGDLTGELFFGEGSRLTVL.

The V gene is TRBV6-1, the J gene TRBJ2-4, with a possible D match to TRBD2 (5 bases). The CDR3 is 15 amino acids. CDR1 MNHNS and CDR2 SASEGT come from the germline V gene. The V and J ends lost 6 bases and 0 bases respectively, with 12 bases between them. In DNA form, the CDR3 reads TGTGCCAGCAGGACTACAAGGGTAGCCAAAAACATTCAGTACTTC. It translates to CASRTTRVAKNIQYF.

This clonotype was seen at least ten times. The rearrangement links TRBV5-1 to TRBJ1-5; D gene unclear. CDR3 length: 14 residues. The germline V gene encodes CDR1 SGHRS and CDR2 YFSETQ. The V end was cut by 0 bases, the J end by 2 bases, with 6 bases between. The CDR3 sequence: CASSLGGGNQPQHF. For the CDR3, the DNA is TGCGCCAGCAGCTTGGGCGGTGGCAATCAGCCCCAGCATTTT.

This clonotype was detected only a few times. This chain connects TRBV7-8 to TRBJ1-4, with a tentative D call TRBD1 (5 bases). The V and J ends lost 5 bases and 7 bases respectively, with 23 bases between them. This CDR3 is built from 17 residues. Germline V gene sequence: CDR1 SGHVS, CDR2 FQNEAQ. The CDR3 region is CASSQGAVQGRGEKLFF. CDR3 coding DNA: TGTGCCAGCAGCCAGGGAGCAGTACAAGGACGAGGTGAAAAACTGTTTTTT. Full variable domain (outside the CDR3, taken from reference TRBV7-8 and TRBJ1-4): GAGVSQSPRYKVAKRGQDVALRCDPISGHVSLFWYQQALGQGPEFLTYFQNEAQLDKSGLPSDRFFAERPEGSVSTLKIQRTQQEDSAVYLCASSQGAVQGRGEKLFFGSGTQLSVL.

This clonotype occurred a few times. This sequence joins TRBV6-2 or TRBV6-3 and TRBJ2-3; TRBD2 matches at 10 bases. CDR3 size: 17 residues. V dropped 2 bases and J dropped 2; count of bases not matched to a gene: 7. Germline V gene data show CDR1 as MNHEY and CDR2 as SVGEGT. CDR3 sequence (DNA): TGTGCCAGCAGTTACGCCTTACTAGCGGGGAACACAGATACGCAGTATTTT. Translation gives CASSYALLAGNTDTQYF.